In this sample, the clone carrying this T cell receptor (beta chain) turned up many times. This CDR3 has 16 amino acids. The germline V gene encodes CDR1 DFQATT and CDR2 SNEGSKA (reference sequence). J lost 4 bases, V lost 1 base, and 5 bases had no gene match. Noted time point: sample taken at primary tumor resection. This specimen comes from a study of spatial heterogeneity in lung cancer. One entry per CDR3 protein results from TCRdb running MiXCR on the 5' RACE reads. The sample lists some 25,000 distinct CDR3 sequences; around 5% were seen once. This clonotype was obtained from a male donor with early-stage non-small cell lung cancer. The sequenced sample was PBMCs, obtained at surgery. The chain uses TRBV20-1 and TRBJ2-1; 12 bases align to TRBD2. The CDR3 loop is CSARVPSGGAYNEQFF. CDR3 nucleotides: TGCAGTGCTAGAGTTCCTAGCGGGGGGGCTTACAATGAGCAGTTCTTC.